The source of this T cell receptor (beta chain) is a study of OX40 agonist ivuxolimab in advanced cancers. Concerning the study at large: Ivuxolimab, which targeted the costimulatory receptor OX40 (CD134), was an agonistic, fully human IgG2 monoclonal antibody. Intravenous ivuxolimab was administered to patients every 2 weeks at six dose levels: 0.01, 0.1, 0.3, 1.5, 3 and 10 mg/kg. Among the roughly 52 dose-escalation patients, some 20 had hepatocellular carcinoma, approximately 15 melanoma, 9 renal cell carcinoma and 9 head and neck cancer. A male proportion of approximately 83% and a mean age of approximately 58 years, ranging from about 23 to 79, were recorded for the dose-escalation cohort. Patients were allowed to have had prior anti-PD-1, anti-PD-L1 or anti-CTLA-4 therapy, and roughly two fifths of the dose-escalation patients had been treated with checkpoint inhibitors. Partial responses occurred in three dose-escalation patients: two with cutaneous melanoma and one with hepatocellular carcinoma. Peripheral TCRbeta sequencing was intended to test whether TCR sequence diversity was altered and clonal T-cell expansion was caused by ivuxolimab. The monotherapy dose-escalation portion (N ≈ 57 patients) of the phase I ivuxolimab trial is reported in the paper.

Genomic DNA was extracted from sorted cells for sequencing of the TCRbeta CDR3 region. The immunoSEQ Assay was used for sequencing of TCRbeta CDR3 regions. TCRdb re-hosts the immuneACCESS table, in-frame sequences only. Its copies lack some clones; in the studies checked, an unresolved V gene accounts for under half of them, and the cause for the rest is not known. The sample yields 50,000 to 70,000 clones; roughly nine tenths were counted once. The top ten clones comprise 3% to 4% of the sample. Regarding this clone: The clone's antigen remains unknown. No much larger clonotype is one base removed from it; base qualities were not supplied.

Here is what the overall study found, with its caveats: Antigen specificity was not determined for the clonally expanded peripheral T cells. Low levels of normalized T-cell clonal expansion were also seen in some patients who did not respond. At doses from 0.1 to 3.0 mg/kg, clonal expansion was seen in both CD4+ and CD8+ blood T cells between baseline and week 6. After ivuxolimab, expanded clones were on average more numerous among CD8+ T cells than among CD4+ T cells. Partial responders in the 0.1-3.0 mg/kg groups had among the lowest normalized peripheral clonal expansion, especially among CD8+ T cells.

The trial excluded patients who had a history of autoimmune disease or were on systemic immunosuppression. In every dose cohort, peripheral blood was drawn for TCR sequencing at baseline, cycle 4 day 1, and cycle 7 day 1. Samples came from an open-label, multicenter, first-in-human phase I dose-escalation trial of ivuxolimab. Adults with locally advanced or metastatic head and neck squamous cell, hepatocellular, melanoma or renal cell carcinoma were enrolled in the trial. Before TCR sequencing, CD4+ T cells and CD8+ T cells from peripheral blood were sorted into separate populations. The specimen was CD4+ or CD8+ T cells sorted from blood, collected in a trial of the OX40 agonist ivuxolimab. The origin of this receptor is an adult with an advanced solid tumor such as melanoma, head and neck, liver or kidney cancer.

In nucleotide form, the sequence is TGCGCCAGCAGCCAATGGCTAGCGGGGAGCACAGATACGCAGTATTTT. Its coded protein is CASSQWLAGSTDTQYF. The chain joins TRBV4-3 to TRBJ2-3; TRBD2 agrees with 9 junctional bases. Trimming accounts for 2 bases at V and 0 bases at J, while the number of junction bases matched to no gene is 3. From its cysteine to its phenylalanine, the CDR3 spans 16 amino acids. CDR3 DNA is the only sequence kept; it has 48 bases, read in frame from the first base. Taken from the germline V gene, the CDR1 and CDR2 loops are LGHNA and YSLEER.